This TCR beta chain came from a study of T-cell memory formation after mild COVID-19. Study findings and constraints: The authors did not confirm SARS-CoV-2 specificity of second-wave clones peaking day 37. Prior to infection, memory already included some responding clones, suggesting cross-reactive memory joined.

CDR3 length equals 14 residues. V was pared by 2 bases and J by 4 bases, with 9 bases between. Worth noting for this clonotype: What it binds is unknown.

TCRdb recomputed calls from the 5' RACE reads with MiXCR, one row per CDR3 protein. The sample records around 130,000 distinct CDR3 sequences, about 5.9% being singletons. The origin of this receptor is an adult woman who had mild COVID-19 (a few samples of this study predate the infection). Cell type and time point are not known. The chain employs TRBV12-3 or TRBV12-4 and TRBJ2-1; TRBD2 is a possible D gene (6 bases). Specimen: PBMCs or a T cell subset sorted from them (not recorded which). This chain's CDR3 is CASSLLAEYNEQFF. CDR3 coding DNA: TGTGCCAGCAGTTTATTAGCGGAGTACAATGAGCAGTTCTTC.